This T cell receptor beta chain was captured by sequencing in a study of cytomegalovirus exposure and HLA in healthy donors. PCR employed 60 Vbeta and 13 Jbeta primers. This table comes from immunoSEQ multiplex PCR, and its TCRdb copy is limited to in-frame clones, with some not included. The sample contains 110,000 or so clones, less than 80% of which appear only once. Notes on this clone: Its antigen remains unidentified. Its ends do not fully match the called genes, so a read error is possible.

Germline V gene lookup returns CDR1 SNHLY and CDR2 FYNNEI. The CDR3 has 15 residues. Study observations and caveats: In a later analysis, around 18,000 TCR beta sequences were associated with HLA alleles at 0.05 false discovery rate.

Sequencing was performed on PBMCs. This receptor was identified in a woman aged 40 to 50 in good health and CMV-seropositive. The chain links TRBV2 to TRBJ1-2; TRBD1 aligns across 7 bases. The CDR3 spells CASREEQGPNYGYTF. The CDR3 DNA reads as TGTGCCAGCAGGGAAGAACAGGGGCCTAACTATGGCTACACCTTC.